This TCR beta chain was sequenced in a study of blood T cell repertoires in COVID-19. Study-level background: Collection of acute and convalescent COVID-19 samples took place in the United States, Italy and Spain. In each case, the material was cDNA or gDNA derived from T cells, B-cell-depleted T cells, or PBMCs.

Germline CDR1 SGHVS, CDR2 FNYEAQ. Trimming pared 5 bases from V and 5 bases from J, leaving 22 bases between. The CDR3 has 16 residues. Study processing details: Nucleated cell counts were estimated from reference gene primer amplification. Some clones are missing from TCRdb's copy, which holds only in-frame ones; the method was immunoSEQ multiplex PCR. V, J and clone size are those of that table, while D and trimming were read from the DNA. The sample includes some 220,000 clones, roughly nine tenths seen only once; the top ten take approximately 3.8%. Clinical history reported by participants formed the basis on which cohorts were assigned.

This sequence joins TRBV7-6 and TRBJ2-7, with a possible D match to TRBD2 (6 bases). The TCR comes from a young woman in a cohort exposed to, infected with or recovered from COVID-19 (not recorded which). Sequencing input: PBMCs or T cells enriched from blood (not recorded which). This CDR3 is CASSRKLGTGDHEQYF. The DNA for the CDR3 is TGTGCCAGCAGCCGGAAATTGGGAACGGGGGATCACGAGCAGTACTTC.